Following are 3 T cell receptor beta chains from one sample sequenced in a study of T cell repertoires in cytomegalovirus infection. The antigens these receptors bind are not known. TCRdb re-called the reads with MiXCR, one entry per CDR3 protein. The table includes about 220,000 distinct CDR3 sequences, less than 50% detected once. This sample comprised CD8+ T cells from cultured PBMCs, obtained from culture after CMV antigen stimulation. These receptors originate from a human donor in good health (CMV status not recorded). Some clones in this sample may be carry-over from other donors' samples.

This clonotype was recorded a few times. The rearrangement uses TRBV27 and TRBJ2-7; 7 bases match TRBD2. V lost 6 bases to trimming and J lost 2 bases; unmatched junction nucleotides: 7. Germline CDR1 and CDR2: MNHEY and SMNVEV (reference sequence). This CDR3 region has 14 residues. The CDR3 spells CASRPGLSTYEQYF. For the CDR3, the DNA is TGTGCCAGCAGACCGGGACTATCGACCTACGAGCAGTACTTC.

The CDR3, as DNA: TGTGCCAGCAGTAACCCCCCGCCCACGCGCGAGAGCAATCAGCCCCAGCATTTT. As protein: CASSNPPPTRESNQPQHF. The rearrangement uses TRBV6-6 and TRBJ1-5; D uncertain. CDR3 size: 18 residues. V lost 5 bases to trimming and J lost 1 base, with 21 bases between them. The germline V gene has CDR1 MNHNY and CDR2 SVGAGI (reference sequence).

This chain uses TRBV12-3 or TRBV12-4 with TRBJ2-5; 8 bases are a match to TRBD2. CDR3 length: 17 residues. Trimming cost V 5 bases and J 2 bases; bases outside gene matches: 13. Here the CDR3 DNA reads TGTGCCAGCAGTCCGCTCCGGGGGGGCAGAGCTCAAGAGACCCAGTACTTC. Its protein is CASSPLRGGRAQETQYF.